What follows describes a single T cell receptor beta chain. Its matching antigen is unknown. TCRdb itself ran the RT-PCR reads through MiXCR, one entry per CDR3 protein. The sample lists over 150,000 distinct CDR3 sequences, around 14% occurring once. V was trimmed by 3 bases and J by 1 base, leaving 10 bases between them. Germline CDR1 DFQATT, CDR2 SNEGSKA (reference sequence). This CDR3 region has 13 residues. The sample comes from a study of response to subunit inactivated influenza vaccine. Overall study results and limits: With each seasonal influenza vaccination, the authors suggested, few new T cells are recruited.

This chain connects TRBV20-1 to TRBJ2-7; D uncertain. The source was CD8+ T cells sorted from PBMCs, collected approximately 5 days after vaccination. The origin of this receptor is a man in his fifties who received an inactivated influenza vaccine. CDR3 bases: TGCAGTGCTAGGAGTGCTTGGTCCTACGAGCAGTACTTC. This codes for CSARSAWSYEQYF.